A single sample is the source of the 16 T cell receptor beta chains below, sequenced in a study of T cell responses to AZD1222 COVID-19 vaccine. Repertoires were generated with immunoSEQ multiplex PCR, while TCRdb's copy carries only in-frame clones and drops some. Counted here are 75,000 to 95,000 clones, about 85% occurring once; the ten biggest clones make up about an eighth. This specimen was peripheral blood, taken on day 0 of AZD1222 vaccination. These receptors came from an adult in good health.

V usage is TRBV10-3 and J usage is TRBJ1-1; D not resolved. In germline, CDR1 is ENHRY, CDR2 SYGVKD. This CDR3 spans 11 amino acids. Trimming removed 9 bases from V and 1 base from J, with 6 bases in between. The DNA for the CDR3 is TGTGCCATAAGGACGAACACTGAAGCTTTCTTT. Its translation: CAIRTNTEAFF.

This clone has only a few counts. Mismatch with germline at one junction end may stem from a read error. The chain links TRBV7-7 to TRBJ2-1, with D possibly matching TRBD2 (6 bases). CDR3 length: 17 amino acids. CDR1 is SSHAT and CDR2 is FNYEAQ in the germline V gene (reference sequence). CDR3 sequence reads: CASSPTFGGAPGGEQFF. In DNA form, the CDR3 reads TGTGCTAGCAGCCCAACCTTCGGCGGGGCCCCGGGCGGTGAGCAGTTCTTC.

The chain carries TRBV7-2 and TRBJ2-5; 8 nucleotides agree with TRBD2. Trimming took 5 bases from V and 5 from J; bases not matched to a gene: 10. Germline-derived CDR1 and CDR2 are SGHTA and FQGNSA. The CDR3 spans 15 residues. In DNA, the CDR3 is TGTGCCAGCAGCCGCGGACTAGCACTACAGGAGACCCAGTACTTC. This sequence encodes CASSRGLALQETQYF.

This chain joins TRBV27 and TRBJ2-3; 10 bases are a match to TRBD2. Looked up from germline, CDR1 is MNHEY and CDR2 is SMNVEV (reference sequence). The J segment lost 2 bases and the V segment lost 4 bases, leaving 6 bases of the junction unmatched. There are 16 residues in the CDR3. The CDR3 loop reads CASSSYSGGTTDTQYF. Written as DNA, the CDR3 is TGTGCCAGCAGTTCCTATAGCGGGGGGACCACAGATACGCAGTATTTT.

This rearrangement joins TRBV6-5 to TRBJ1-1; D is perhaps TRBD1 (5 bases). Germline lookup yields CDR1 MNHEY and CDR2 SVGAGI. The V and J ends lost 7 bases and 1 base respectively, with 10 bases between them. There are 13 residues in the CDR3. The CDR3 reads CASTATGNTEAFF. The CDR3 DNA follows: TGTGCCAGCACTGCTACAGGGAACACTGAAGCTTTCTTT.

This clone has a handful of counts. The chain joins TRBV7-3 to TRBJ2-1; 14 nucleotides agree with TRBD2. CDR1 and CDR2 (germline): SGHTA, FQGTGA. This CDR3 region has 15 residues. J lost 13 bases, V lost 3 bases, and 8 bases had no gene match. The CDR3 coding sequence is TGTGCCAGCAGCTTGGGACTAGCGGGGGCCGCAGTACAGTTCTTC. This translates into CASSLGLAGAAVQFF.

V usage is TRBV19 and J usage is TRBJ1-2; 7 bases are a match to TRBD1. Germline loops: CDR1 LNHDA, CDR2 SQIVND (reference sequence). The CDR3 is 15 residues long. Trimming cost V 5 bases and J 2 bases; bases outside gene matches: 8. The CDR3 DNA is TGTGCCAGTAGTCCTCGGACAGGTCTAAACTATGGCTACACCTTC. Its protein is CASSPRTGLNYGYTF.

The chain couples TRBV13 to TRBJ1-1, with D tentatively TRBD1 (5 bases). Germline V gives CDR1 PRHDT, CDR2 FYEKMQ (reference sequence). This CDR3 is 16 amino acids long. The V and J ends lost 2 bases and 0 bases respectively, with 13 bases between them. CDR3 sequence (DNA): TGTGCCAGCAGCTTAAATCCCGACAGAATGAACACTGAAGCTTTCTTT. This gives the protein CASSLNPDRMNTEAFF.

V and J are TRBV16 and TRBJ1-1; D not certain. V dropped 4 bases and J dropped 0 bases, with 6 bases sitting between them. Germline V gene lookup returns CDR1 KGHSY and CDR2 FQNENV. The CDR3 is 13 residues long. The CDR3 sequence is CASSPQMNTEAFF. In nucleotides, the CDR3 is TGTGCCAGCAGCCCCCAGATGAACACTGAAGCTTTCTTT.

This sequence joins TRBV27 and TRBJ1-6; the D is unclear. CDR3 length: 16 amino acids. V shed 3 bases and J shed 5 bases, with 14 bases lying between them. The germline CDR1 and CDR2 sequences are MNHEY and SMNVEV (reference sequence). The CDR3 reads CASSFGTVYNNSPLHF. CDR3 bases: TGTGCCAGCAGTTTTGGTACAGTTTATAATAATTCACCCCTCCACTTT.

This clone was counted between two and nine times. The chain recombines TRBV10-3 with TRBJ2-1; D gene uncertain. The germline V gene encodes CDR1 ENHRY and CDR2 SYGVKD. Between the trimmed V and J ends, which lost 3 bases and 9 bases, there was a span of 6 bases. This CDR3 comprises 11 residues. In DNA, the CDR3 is TGTGCCATCAGTGACCACCTTGAGCAGTTCTTC. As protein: CAISDHLEQFF.

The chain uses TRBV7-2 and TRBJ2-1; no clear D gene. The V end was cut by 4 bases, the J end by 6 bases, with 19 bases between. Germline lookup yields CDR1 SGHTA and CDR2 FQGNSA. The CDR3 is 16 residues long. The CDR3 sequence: CASSSSLPRLGNEQFF. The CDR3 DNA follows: TGTGCCAGCAGCTCCTCTTTACCCAGACTGGGCAATGAGCAGTTCTTC.

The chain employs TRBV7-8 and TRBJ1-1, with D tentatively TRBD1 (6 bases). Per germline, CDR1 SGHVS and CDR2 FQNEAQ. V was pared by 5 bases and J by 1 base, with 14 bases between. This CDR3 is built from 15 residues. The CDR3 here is CASSKGGVRNTEAFF. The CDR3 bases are TGTGCCAGCAGCAAAGGGGGGGTACGGAACACTGAAGCTTTCTTT.

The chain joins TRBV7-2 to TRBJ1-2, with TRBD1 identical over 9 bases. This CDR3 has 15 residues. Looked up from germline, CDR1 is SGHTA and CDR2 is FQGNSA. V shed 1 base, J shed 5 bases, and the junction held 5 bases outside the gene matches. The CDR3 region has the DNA TGTGCCAGCAGCTTAGGGGACAGGGAAGGGTATGGCTACACCTTC. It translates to CASSLGDREGYGYTF.

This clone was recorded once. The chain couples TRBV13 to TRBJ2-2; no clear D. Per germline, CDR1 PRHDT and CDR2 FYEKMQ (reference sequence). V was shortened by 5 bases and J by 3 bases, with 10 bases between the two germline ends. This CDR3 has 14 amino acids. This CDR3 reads CASSPPWDTGELFF. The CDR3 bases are TGTGCCAGCAGCCCACCGTGGGACACCGGGGAGCTGTTTTTT.

The chain's CDR3 is CATSRAQEGRHF. The CDR3 bases are TGTGCCACCAGCAGAGCGCAGGAGGGAAGGCATTTT. The chain is built from TRBV15 and TRBJ1-5; D remains ambiguous. Trimming stripped 1 base from V and 15 bases from J, with 13 bases between. The CDR3 spans 12 residues. Germline V lookup: CDR1 LNHNV, CDR2 YYDKDF (reference sequence).